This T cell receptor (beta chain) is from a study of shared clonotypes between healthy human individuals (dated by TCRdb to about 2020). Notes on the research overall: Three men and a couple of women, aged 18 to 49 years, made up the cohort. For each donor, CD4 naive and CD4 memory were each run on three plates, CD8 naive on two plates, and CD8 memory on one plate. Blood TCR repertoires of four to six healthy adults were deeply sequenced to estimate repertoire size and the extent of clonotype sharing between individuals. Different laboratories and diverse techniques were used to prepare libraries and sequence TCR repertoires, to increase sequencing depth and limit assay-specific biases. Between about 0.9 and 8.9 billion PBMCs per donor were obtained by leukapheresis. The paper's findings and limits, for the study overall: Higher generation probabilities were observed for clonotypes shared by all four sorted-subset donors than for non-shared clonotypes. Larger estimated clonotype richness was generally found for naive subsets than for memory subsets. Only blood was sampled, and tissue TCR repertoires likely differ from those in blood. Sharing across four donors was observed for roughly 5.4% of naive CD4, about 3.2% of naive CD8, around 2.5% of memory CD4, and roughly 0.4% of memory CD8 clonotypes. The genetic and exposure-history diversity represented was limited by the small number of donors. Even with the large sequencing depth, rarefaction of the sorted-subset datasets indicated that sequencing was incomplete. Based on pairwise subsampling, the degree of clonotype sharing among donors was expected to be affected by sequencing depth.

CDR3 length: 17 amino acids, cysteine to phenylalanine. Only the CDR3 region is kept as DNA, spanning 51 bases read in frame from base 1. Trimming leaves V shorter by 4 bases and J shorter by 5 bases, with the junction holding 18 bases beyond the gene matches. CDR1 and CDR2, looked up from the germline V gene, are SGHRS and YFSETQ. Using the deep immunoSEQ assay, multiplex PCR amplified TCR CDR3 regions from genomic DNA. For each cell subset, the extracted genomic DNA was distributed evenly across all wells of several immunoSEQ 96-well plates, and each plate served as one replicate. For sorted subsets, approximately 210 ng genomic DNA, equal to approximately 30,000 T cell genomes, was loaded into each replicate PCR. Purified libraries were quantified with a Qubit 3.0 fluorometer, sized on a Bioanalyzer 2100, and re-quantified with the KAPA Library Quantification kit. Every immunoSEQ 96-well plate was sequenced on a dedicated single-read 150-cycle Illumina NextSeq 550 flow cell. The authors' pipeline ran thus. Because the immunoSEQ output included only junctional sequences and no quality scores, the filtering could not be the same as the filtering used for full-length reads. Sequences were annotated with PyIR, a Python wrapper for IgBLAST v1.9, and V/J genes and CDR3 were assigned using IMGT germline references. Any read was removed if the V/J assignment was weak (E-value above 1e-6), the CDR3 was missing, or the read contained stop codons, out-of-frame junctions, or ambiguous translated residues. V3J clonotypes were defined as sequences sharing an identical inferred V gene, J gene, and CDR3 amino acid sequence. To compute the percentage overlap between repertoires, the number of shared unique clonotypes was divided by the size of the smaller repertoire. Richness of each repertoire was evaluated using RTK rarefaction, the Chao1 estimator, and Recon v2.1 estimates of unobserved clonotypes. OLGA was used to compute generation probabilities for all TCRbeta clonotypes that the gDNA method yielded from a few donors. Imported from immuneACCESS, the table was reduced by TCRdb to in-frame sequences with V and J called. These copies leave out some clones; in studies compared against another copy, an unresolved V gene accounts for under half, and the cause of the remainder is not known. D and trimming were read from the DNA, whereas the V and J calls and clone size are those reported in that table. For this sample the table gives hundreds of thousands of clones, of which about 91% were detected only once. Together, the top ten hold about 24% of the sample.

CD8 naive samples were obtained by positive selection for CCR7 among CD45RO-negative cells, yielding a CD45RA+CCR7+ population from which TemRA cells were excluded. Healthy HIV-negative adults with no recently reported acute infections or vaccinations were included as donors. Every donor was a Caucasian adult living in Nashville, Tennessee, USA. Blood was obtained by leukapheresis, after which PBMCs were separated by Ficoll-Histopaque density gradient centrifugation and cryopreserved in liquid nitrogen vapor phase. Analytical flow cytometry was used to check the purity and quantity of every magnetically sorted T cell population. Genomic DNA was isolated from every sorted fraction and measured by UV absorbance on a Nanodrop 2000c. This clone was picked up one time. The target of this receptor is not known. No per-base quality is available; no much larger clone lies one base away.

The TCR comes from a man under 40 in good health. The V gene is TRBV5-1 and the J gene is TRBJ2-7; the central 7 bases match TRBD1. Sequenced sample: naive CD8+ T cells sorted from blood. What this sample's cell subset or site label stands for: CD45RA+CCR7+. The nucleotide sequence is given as TGCGCCAGCAGCGTAGCCGGGACAGCCGCAACTCGCCACGAGCAGTACTTC. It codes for CASSVAGTAATRHEQYF.